A single sample is the source of the 5 T cell receptor beta chains below, sequenced in a study of T cells after yellow fever vaccination. TCRdb redid the calling of the 5' RACE reads with MiXCR, one entry per CDR3 protein. In the table there are hundreds of thousands of distinct CDR3 sequences, 3.6% of which are singletons. Sample: PBMCs, taken on the day of the yellow fever booster vaccination. Every receptor here comes from a young man who received the YFV17D yellow fever vaccine.

This clonotype was detected ten times or more. Compared with germline, one end of the junction differs, possibly owing to a read error. The chain recombines TRBV5-6 with TRBJ2-7; D tentatively reads TRBD1 or TRBD2 (5 bases each). CDR1 SGHDT and CDR2 YYEEEE come from the germline V gene. The CDR3 runs to 11 residues. The CDR3 nucleotides are TGTGCCAGCAGCTCCGGGGAGAGGGGCCCCTTC. Translating gives CASSSGERGPF.

This clonotype was detected many times. The gene calls are TRBV7-2 and TRBJ2-1; D perhaps matches TRBD1 (6 bases). In germline, CDR1 is SGHTA, CDR2 FQGNSA. V was pared by 1 base and J by 15 bases, with 13 bases between. The CDR3 covers 12 residues. The CDR3, as DNA: TGTGCCAGCAGCTTAGACAGGGAGAAACGGTTCTTC. Amino acid sequence: CASSLDREKRFF.

This clonotype was recorded a few times. This chain uses TRBV7-3 with TRBJ2-1; the D gene is possibly TRBD1 (6 bases). The germline gives CDR1 SGHTA, CDR2 FQGTGA. CDR3 size: 12 residues. Trimming left V 6 bases short and J 10 bases short, with 13 bases between. The CDR3 sequence is CASSDQGWEQFF. Written as DNA, the CDR3 is TGTGCCAGCAGTGACCAGGGGTGGGAGCAGTTCTTC.

This clonotype was seen a few times. The chain combines TRBV30 with TRBJ2-5; D remains ambiguous. The V gene lost 0 bases and the J gene lost 4 bases, with 9 bases spanning the gap. The CDR3 has 13 residues. From germline, CDR1 is GTSNPN and CDR2 SVGIG (reference sequence). The CDR3 here is CAWSVRPGETQYF. The DNA of the CDR3 is TGTGCCTGGAGTGTACGACCCGGAGAGACCCAGTACTTC.

This clonotype was recorded at least ten times. The rearrangement joins TRBV5-1 to TRBJ2-1; 7 positions agree with TRBD1. Per the germline V gene, CDR1 is SGHRS and CDR2 is YFSETQ. The CDR3 is 14 residues long. V gave up 6 bases and J gave up 6 bases; unmatched junction bases: 9. The CDR3 DNA follows: TGCGCCAGCATAGAGACAGGGAATAGCAATGAGCAGTTCTTC. Its translation: CASIETGNSNEQFF.